This is a list of T cell receptor beta chains from one sample in a study of T-cell memory formation after mild COVID-19. TCRdb re-derived calls from the 5' RACE reads in MiXCR, one entry per CDR3 protein. The table has 400,000 to 500,000 distinct CDR3 sequences, about a sixth seen once. The sequencing sample was made of PBMCs or a T cell subset sorted from them (not recorded which). These receptors came from a young man who had mild COVID-19 (a few samples of this study predate the infection). Cell type and time point are not known. The CDR3 runs from the conserved cysteine through the conserved F or W. D genes are given only for firm matches. Expanded clones are given a class, and other clones once, few, many or no size at all.

abundance,j_gene,v_gene,d_gene,len,CDR3nt,CDR3aa
many,TRBJ1-5,TRBV7-2,NA,14,TGTGCCAGCAGCCCGGGCCCCTCGTCTCAGCCCCAGCATTTT,CASSPGPSSQPQHF
NA,TRBJ1-4,TRBV27,NA,14,TGTGCCAGCAGTTTGTTAGGGAGTAGTGAAAAACTGTTTTTT,CASSLLGSSEKLFF
few,TRBJ2-3,TRBV4-2,TRBD2,16,TGTGCCAGCAGCCGGAGTATTAGCGGGGGGGCCGCTACGCAGTATTTT,CASSRSISGGAATQYF
NA,TRBJ1-5,TRBV20-1,NA,18,TGCAGTGCTAGAGATTCAAGTCCGGGGGAGGTTGGCAATCAGCCCCAGCATTTT,CSARDSSPGEVGNQPQHF
NA,TRBJ1-2,TRBV4-3,NA,14,TGCGCCAGCAGCCAAGTCTACAGGGATAATGGCTACACCTTC,CASSQVYRDNGYTF
few,TRBJ1-5,TRBV12-3/TRBV12-4,TRBD1,14,TGTGCCAGCAGTTTAGAACAGGGGAGTCAGCCCCAGCATTTT,CASSLEQGSQPQHF
NA,TRBJ2-7,TRBV20-1,NA,13,TGCAGTGCTAGAGCGCGGATCTCCTACGAGCAGTACTTC,CSARARISYEQYF
NA,TRBJ1-2,TRBV7-8,NA,15,TGTGCCAGCAGCCCTAGGCTTCCGGGAACGGGAGGCTACACCTTC,CASSPRLPGTGGYTF
many,TRBJ1-1,TRBV5-5,TRBD1,15,TGTGCCAGCAGCCCCCGGACAGGGCTGAACACTGAAGCTTTCTTT,CASSPRTGLNTEAFF
few,TRBJ2-1,TRBV7-9,NA,14,TGTGCCAGCAGCCTAGGTATCCGATACAATGAGCAGTTCTTC,CASSLGIRYNEQFF
few,TRBJ2-7,TRBV5-1,NA,13,TGCGCCAGCAGCTTGGGAGAAGTTTACGAGCAGTACTTC,CASSLGEVYEQYF
few,TRBJ2-2,TRBV5-1,NA,16,TGCGCCAGCAGTTATAGGAGTCCTGGGAACACCGGGGAGCTGTTTTTT,CASSYRSPGNTGELFF
few,TRBJ2-1,TRBV7-2,TRBD1,14,TGTGCCAGCAGCTTAGCCAGGGGGCATGATGAGCAGTTCTTC,CASSLARGHDEQFF
NA,TRBJ1-5,TRBV24-1,TRBD1,19,TGTGCCACCAGTTTTCACTTAGACAGGGGGCGTCTCGGGGATCAGCCCCAGCATTTT,CATSFHLDRGRLGDQPQHF
few,TRBJ2-1,TRBV23-1,NA,12,TGCGCCAGCACAACTCCAGGGTCCGAGCAGTTCTTC,CASTTPGSEQFF
NA,TRBJ1-2,TRBV7-2,NA,14,TGTGCCAGCAGCTTAGTGGACCACGGGCGGTTCTACACCTTC,CASSLVDHGRFYTF
few,TRBJ2-3,TRBV5-1,TRBD2,16,TGCGCCAGCAGCTCGCTTAGCGGGGGCCTCACAGATACGCAGTATTTT,CASSSLSGGLTDTQYF
few,TRBJ1-6,TRBV18,TRBD1,17,TGTGCCAGCTCACCGACCGGGACAGCTGGGCGATATTCACCCCTCCACTTT,CASSPTGTAGRYSPLHF
few,TRBJ2-3,TRBV7-2,TRBD2,16,TGTGCCAGCAGCCCGATCGGACTAGCGGGGGCGAGGGAGCAGTATTTT,CASSPIGLAGAREQYF
NA,TRBJ2-1,TRBV2,NA,14,TGTGCCAGCGCGTTGGGACGGATCGACAATGAGCAGTTCTTC,CASALGRIDNEQFF
few,TRBJ1-2,TRBV11-2,NA,15,TGTGCCAGCACCACCATCCGGACAGCCGACTATGGCTACACCTTC,CASTTIRTADYGYTF
few,TRBJ1-6,TRBV20-1,NA,16,TGCAGTGCTATTCAGCCAGGGCTGGTGTCAAATTCACCCCTCCACTTT,CSAIQPGLVSNSPLHF
NA,TRBJ1-2,TRBV5-5,TRBD1,14,TGTGCCAGCAGCTATGGGACAGGAGCAGGTGGCTACACCTTC,CASSYGTGAGGYTF
NA,TRBJ1-2,TRBV6-5,NA,13,TGTGCCAGCAGTTACTCGGCCGCCGGTGGCTACACCTTC,CASSYSAAGGYTF